Below, 15 T cell receptor beta chains from the same sample are listed, as sequenced in a study of cytomegalovirus exposure and HLA in healthy donors. Vbeta (60) and Jbeta (13) primers were used in the PCR. Sequencing used immunoSEQ multiplex PCR; TCRdb keeps in-frame clones, though not all of them. The data contain approximately 170,000 clones, roughly three quarters of them singletons. The sample consisted of PBMCs. These receptors all stem from a woman between 50 and 59 years old in good health and CMV-seronegative.

This chain links TRBV29-1 with TRBJ2-7; possibly TRBD1 for D (6 bases). Germline V lookup: CDR1 SQVTM, CDR2 ANQGSEA. CDR3 length: 13 amino acids. V dropped 4 bases and J dropped 6 bases, with 16 bases sitting between them. This CDR3 is CSVGNGRGTEQYF. The DNA of the CDR3 is TGCAGCGTTGGGAACGGCAGGGGAACCGAGCAGTACTTC.

This clone was seen a handful of times. The chain uses TRBV19 and TRBJ1-1; no definite D call. The V gene lost 4 bases and the J gene lost 5 bases, with 14 bases spanning the gap. Germline CDR1 and CDR2: LNHDA and SQIVND (reference sequence). The CDR3 length is 14 residues. CDR3: CASSKEGGSTEAFF. CDR3 nucleotides: TGTGCCAGTAGTAAGGAGGGAGGGAGTACTGAAGCTTTCTTT. Combining the CDR3 with reference TRBV19 and TRBJ1-1 gives the whole variable domain DGGITQSPKYLFRKEGQNVTLSCEQNLNHDAMYWYRQDPGQGLRLIYYSQIVNDFQKGDIAEGYSVSREKKESFPLTVTSAQKNPTAFYLCASSKEGGSTEAFFGQGTRLTVV.

In regard to this clone: One junction end does not reproduce the germline sequence, and a read error may be involved. V and J are TRBV7-9 and TRBJ2-1; 9 bases are shared with TRBD2. Germline V gene sequence: CDR1 SEHNR, CDR2 FQNEAQ (reference sequence). The CDR3 sequence is 15 residues long. Here the CDR3 DNA reads TGTTCCAGCAGTCGGACCGGGCTAGCGGGAATTGAGCAGTTCTTC. As protein: CSSSRTGLAGIEQFF.

V gene TRBV10-1 combines with J gene TRBJ2-2; tentative D call: TRBD2 (6 bases). With 6 bases removed from V and 5 bases from J, the gap between germline ends came to 16 bases. The germline gives CDR1 WNHNN, CDR2 SYGVQD (reference sequence). There are 15 residues in the CDR3. CDR3 sequence (DNA): TGCGCCAGCAGCGGGAGTCCCATCTCTACCGGGGAGCTGTTTTTT. Protein product: CASSGSPISTGELFF.

The chain is built from TRBV5-8 and TRBJ2-5; no definite D call. Between the trimmed V and J ends, which lost 3 bases and 3 bases, there was a span of 9 bases. Germline-derived CDR1 and CDR2 are SGHTS and YDEGEE. There are 13 residues in the CDR3. For the CDR3, the DNA is TGTGCCAGCAGCTGGTTGGCAGAAGAGACCCAGTACTTC. This codes for CASSWLAEETQYF.

Turning to this clone: Compared with germline, one end of the junction differs, possibly owing to a read error. This chain joins TRBV7-9 and TRBJ1-2; D may be TRBD1 (6 bases). The CDR3 has 14 residues. Germline lookup yields CDR1 SEHNR and CDR2 FQNEAQ (reference sequence). DNA of the CDR3: TGTTCCAGCAGATCCACCGGGACACGGTATGGCTACACCTTC. It codes for CSSRSTGTRYGYTF.

The chain employs TRBV28 and TRBJ1-1; D is unresolved. The germline CDR1 and CDR2 sequences are MDHEN and SYDVKM. Trimming stripped 2 bases from V and 7 bases from J, with 5 bases between. The CDR3 spans 11 residues. CDR3 sequence (DNA): TGTGCCAGCAGTTTACGTTTTGAAGCTTTCTTT. Translating gives CASSLRFEAFF.

This chain uses TRBV5-1 with TRBJ2-7, with unresolved D. Looked up from germline, CDR1 is SGHRS and CDR2 is YFSETQ. This CDR3 is built from 12 residues. Trimming cost V 4 bases and J 6 bases, with 11 bases left between them. The CDR3 DNA follows: TGCGCCAGCAGCCCCCTCCCTCCCGAGCAGTACTTC. Protein product: CASSPLPPEQYF.

This chain joins TRBV7-6 and TRBJ1-1; TRBD1 is a possible D gene (6 bases). V was pared by 0 bases and J by 0 bases, with 8 bases between. In germline, CDR1 is SGHVS, CDR2 FNYEAQ. The length of the CDR3 is 15 residues. The chain's CDR3 is CASSLAGALNTEAFF. In nucleotides, the CDR3 is TGTGCCAGCAGCTTAGCGGGGGCCTTGAACACTGAAGCTTTCTTT.

The chain recombines TRBV18 with TRBJ1-1; D gene unclear. The CDR3 totals 12 residues. Deletions cut 5 bases from V and 4 bases from J, with 8 bases between. Germline assignment: CDR1 KGHSH and CDR2 LQKENI. The CDR3 DNA reads TGTGCCAGCTCATCACAAGCCACTGAAGCTTTCTTT. Its protein product is CASSSQATEAFF.

The gene calls are TRBV28 and TRBJ2-7; 10 nucleotides align to TRBD2. The CDR3 runs 18 residues. With 1 base clipped from V and 1 base from J, the junction kept 10 bases outside the gene matches. Germline values: CDR1 MDHEN, CDR2 SYDVKM. The CDR3 spells CASSLYSSGRDTSYEQYF. CDR3 DNA: TGTGCCAGCAGTTTATATTCCAGCGGGAGGGACACGTCCTACGAGCAGTACTTC.

This clone was observed a few times. The chain couples TRBV5-4 to TRBJ2-7; TRBD1 might be the D (6 bases). CDR3 length equals 14 residues. Trimming removed 7 bases at V and 4 bases at J, with 18 bases between. Looked up from germline, CDR1 is SGHNT and CDR2 is YYREEE (reference sequence). The CDR3 reads CASAHRDEGYEQYF. In nucleotides, the CDR3 is TGTGCCAGCGCCCACAGGGATGAGGGGTACGAGCAGTACTTC.

The chain links TRBV6-5 to TRBJ2-1; TRBD2 aligns across 10 bases. CDR1 MNHEY and CDR2 SVGAGI come from the germline V gene. This CDR3 is built from 13 residues. J was trimmed by 7 bases and V by 7 bases; bases with no gene match: 4. CDR3 DNA: TGTGCCAGCAAGGTAGCGGGGGGTAATGAGCAGTTCTTC. It specifies CASKVAGGNEQFF.

This chain joins TRBV7-9 and TRBJ1-5; D perhaps matches TRBD1 (6 bases). The V gene lost 1 base and the J gene lost 1 base, with 17 bases spanning the gap. CDR1 and CDR2 (germline): SEHNR, FQNEAQ (reference sequence). This CDR3 region has 18 residues. This CDR3 is CASSLDGGLRRSNQPQHF. The CDR3 nucleotides are TGTGCCAGCAGCTTAGATGGGGGCCTTCGAAGGAGCAATCAGCCCCAGCATTTT.

This chain links TRBV6-5 with TRBJ1-1; 8 nucleotides match TRBD1. The CDR3 spans 15 residues. Per germline, CDR1 MNHEY and CDR2 SVGAGI. The trim removed 6 bases at V and 1 base at J, leaving 7 bases unmatched. DNA for the CDR3: TGTGCCAGCAGCCGGACAGGGCCTCGGAACACTGAAGCTTTCTTT. Translated, it gives CASSRTGPRNTEAFF.